Below are 9 T cell receptor beta chains sequenced from a single sample in a study of CD8 T cells in Susac syndrome. With random hexamers, reverse transcription was performed on about 0.5 to 1 ug of RNA. TCRdb re-called the immunoSEQ multiplex PCR reads through MiXCR, storing one row per CDR3 protein. The sample contains fewer than 200,000 distinct CDR3 sequences, about 95% of which appear only once. Sequencing was carried out using CD4+ T cells from PBMCs. These receptors came from a human donor in good health.

In this sample, this clonotype turned up once. This chain links TRBV20-1 with TRBJ2-1; 13 nucleotides agree with TRBD2. The CDR3 is 15 residues long. The ends lost 3 bases at V and 5 bases at J; junction bases unmatched: 4. Germline CDR1 is DFQATT and CDR2 is SNEGSKA (reference sequence). The CDR3 loop is CSARGLAGRNNEQFF. The CDR3, as DNA: TGCAGTGCTAGGGGACTAGCGGGACGCAACAATGAGCAGTTCTTC.

This chain links TRBV7-3 with TRBJ1-1, with TRBD1 matching 7 bases. V gave up 5 bases and J gave up 5 bases; unmatched junction bases: 5. The CDR3 is made up of 13 amino acids. Per germline, CDR1 SGHTA and CDR2 FQGTGA. The CDR3 DNA follows: TGTGCCAGCAGCGTAATCAGGGGGACTGAAGCTTTCTTT. Translated: CASSVIRGTEAFF.

The chain has TRBV6-2 or TRBV6-3 and TRBJ2-1; 11 positions match TRBD2. This CDR3 comprises 16 residues. V was pared by 6 bases and J by 5 bases, with 9 bases of the junction left unmatched. Germline-derived CDR1 and CDR2 are MNHEY and SVGEGT. This CDR3 reads CASSPWGTSGNNEQFF. The CDR3, as DNA: TGTGCCAGCAGCCCCTGGGGGACTAGCGGAAACAATGAGCAGTTCTTC.

V gene TRBV7-2 combines with J gene TRBJ2-5; D possibly uses TRBD1 or TRBD2 (5 bases each). This CDR3 is 14 amino acids long. Deletions cut 0 bases from V and 7 bases from J, with 12 bases between. The germline CDR1 and CDR2 sequences are SGHTA and FQGNSA. The CDR3 is CASSLARDGGTQYF. The CDR3 coding sequence is TGTGCCAGCAGCTTAGCTAGAGATGGGGGGACCCAGTACTTC. The variable domain in full, with the rest retrieved from reference TRBV7-2 and TRBJ2-5, is GAGVSQSPSNKVTEKGKDVELRCDPISGHTALYWYRQSLGQGLEFLIYFQGNSAPDKSGLPSDRFSAERTGGSVSTLTIQRTQQEDSAVYLCASSLARDGGTQYFGPGTRLLVL.

The chain is built from TRBV12-3 or TRBV12-4 and TRBJ2-1, with TRBD2 matching 10 bases. The V segment lost 6 bases and the J segment 8 bases; nucleotides outside the gene matches: 7. There are 14 residues in the CDR3. The CDR3 region is CASRSSGSIYEQFF. In DNA form, the CDR3 reads TGTGCCAGCAGATCTAGCGGGAGTATCTATGAGCAGTTCTTC.

The chain links TRBV7-8 to TRBJ2-3, with D uncertain. CDR1 and CDR2 from the germline V gene are SGHVS and FQNEAQ. The CDR3 extends over 14 amino acids. Trimming stripped 5 bases from V and 2 bases from J, with 11 bases between. CDR3 protein: CASSGLGSTDTQYF. The CDR3 coding sequence is TGTGCCAGCAGCGGTTTGGGGTCCACAGATACGCAGTATTTT.

This clonotype showed up just once. The rearrangement joins TRBV4-1 to TRBJ2-3; D not resolved. Trimming left V 1 base short and J 4 bases short, with 15 bases between. Germline CDR1 MGHRA, CDR2 YSYEKL. The CDR3 sequence is 16 residues long. CDR3 protein: CASSQGFFLMADTQYF. The CDR3 nucleotides are TGCGCCAGCAGCCAAGGTTTCTTCCTAATGGCAGATACGCAGTATTTT.

The chain joins TRBV27 to TRBJ1-2, with D perhaps matching TRBD1 (6 bases). V shed 1 base and J shed 4 bases, with 10 bases lying between them. The CDR3 totals 14 residues. Germline V gene data show CDR1 as MNHEY and CDR2 as SMNVEV (reference sequence). CDR3 in DNA: TGTGCCAGCAGTTTATTTGGGACAAGCTATGGCTACACCTTC. Protein sequence: CASSLFGTSYGYTF.

This chain joins TRBV2 and TRBJ1-5; a weak D match, TRBD1 (6 bases). This CDR3 contains 14 residues. Germline values: CDR1 SNHLY, CDR2 FYNNEI. V gave up 4 bases and J gave up 4 bases, with 11 bases separating them. CDR3 bases: TGTGCCAGCAGTGTCTACAGGGAGAATCAGCCCCAGCATTTT. Its translation is CASSVYRENQPQHF.